The 18 T cell receptor beta chains below were found in one sample sequenced in a study of blood T cell repertoires in COVID-19. Method: immunoSEQ multiplex PCR; TCRdb's copy keeps in-frame clones and lacks some. The sample consists of approximately 410,000 clones, about nine tenths of them appearing once. The sequenced material came from peripheral blood. The receptors stem from a woman younger than 45 with active or convalescent COVID-19.

The rearrangement joins TRBV19 to TRBJ2-2; D gene ambiguous. Between the trimmed V and J ends, which lost 1 base and 2 bases, there was a span of 8 bases. Germline assignment: CDR1 LNHDA and CDR2 SQIVND (reference sequence). This CDR3 region has 15 residues. The CDR3 here is CASSIVLRNTGELFF. The CDR3, as DNA: TGTGCCAGTAGTATAGTTCTGAGAAACACCGGGGAGCTGTTTTTT.

DNA for the CDR3: TGTGCCAGCAGTGGACAGGAGACCTATGGCTACACCTTC. It is translated as CASSGQETYGYTF. The rearrangement joins TRBV2 to TRBJ1-2; weak D call: TRBD1 (6 bases). The CDR3 covers 13 residues. V was cut by 4 bases and J by 4 bases, with 10 bases left in between. Germline assignment: CDR1 SNHLY and CDR2 FYNNEI.

V gene TRBV7-9 combines with J gene TRBJ2-7, with 7 bases matching TRBD1. The germline CDR1 and CDR2 sequences are SEHNR and FQNEAQ (reference sequence). Unmatched junction bases numbered 4, after V lost 5 bases and J lost 3 bases. The CDR3 sequence is 13 residues long. CDR3 residues: CASSGTANYEQYF. As DNA, the CDR3 is TGTGCCAGCAGCGGGACAGCGAACTACGAGCAGTACTTC.

V is TRBV24-1 and J is TRBJ1-2, with D maybe TRBD1 (5 bases). Trimming removed 4 bases at V and 8 bases at J, with 13 bases between. The CDR3 loop spans 13 amino acids. The germline V gene has CDR1 KGHDR and CDR2 SFDVKD. The CDR3 region is CATSEAQGEGYTF. As DNA, the CDR3 is TGTGCCACCAGTGAAGCCCAGGGCGAGGGCTACACCTTC.

The rearrangement joins TRBV30 to TRBJ2-7; 8 bases are a match to TRBD1. With V trimmed by 5 bases and J by 5 bases, 5 bases remained unmatched. The length of the CDR3 is 12 residues. Germline CDR1 reads GTSNPN; CDR2 reads SVGIG (reference sequence). The chain's CDR3 is CAWGQGANEQYF. The CDR3, as DNA: TGTGCCTGGGGCCAGGGGGCTAACGAGCAGTACTTC.

The CDR3 region is CASSTRYSGNTIYF. As DNA, the CDR3 is TGTGCCAGCAGTACCAGGTACTCTGGAAACACCATATATTTT. This chain joins TRBV6-4 and TRBJ1-3; D gene uncertain. V was shortened by 5 bases and J by 0 bases, with 8 bases between the two germline ends. Germline V lookup: CDR1 MRHNA, CDR2 SNTAGT. This CDR3 region has 14 residues.

The rearrangement uses TRBV19 and TRBJ1-5, with D maybe TRBD1 (6 bases). The CDR3 length is 14 residues. Germline V lookup: CDR1 LNHDA, CDR2 SQIVND (reference sequence). V was clipped by 4 bases and J by 2 bases, with 9 bases between them. Written as DNA, the CDR3 is TGTGCCAGTAGTAGTCCAGGGGGCAATCAGCCCCAGCATTTT. This translates into CASSSPGGNQPQHF. Variable domain in full (rest from reference TRBV19 and TRBJ1-5): DGGITQSPKYLFRKEGQNVTLSCEQNLNHDAMYWYRQDPGQGLRLIYYSQIVNDFQKGDIAEGYSVSREKKESFPLTVTSAQKNPTAFYLCASSSPGGNQPQHFGDGTRLSIL.

V is TRBV9 and J is TRBJ2-7, with 10 nucleotides matching TRBD2. The V and J ends lost 4 bases and 3 bases, in that order; junction bases with no gene match: 7. CDR1 and CDR2 from the germline V gene are SGDLS and YYNGEE. The CDR3 length is 15 residues. The CDR3 DNA is TGTGCCAGCAGCACGACTAGCGGGCTTAACTACGAGCAGTACTTC. Translated, it gives CASSTTSGLNYEQYF.

The V and J genes are TRBV10-2 and TRBJ2-1; TRBD2 might be the D (6 bases). Trimming left V 6 bases short and J 0 bases short, with 18 bases between. The length of the CDR3 is 17 residues. The germline CDR1 and CDR2 sequences are WSHSY and SAAADI. CDR3 nucleotide sequence: TGCGCCAGCAGGCGGCTAGCGCCGCCACTCTCCTACAATGAGCAGTTCTTC. Its protein product is CASRRLAPPLSYNEQFF.

This chain links TRBV25-1 with TRBJ1-5; the match to TRBD1 covers 10 bases. There are 15 residues in the CDR3. V lost 6 bases to trimming and J lost 2 bases; unmatched junction nucleotides: 4. Germline CDR1 and CDR2: MGHDK and SYGVNS. Here the CDR3 reads CASSLGTGGNQPQHF. The CDR3 nucleotides read TGTGCCAGCAGCCTCGGGACAGGGGGCAATCAGCCCCAGCATTTT.

The V gene is TRBV6-5, the J gene TRBJ2-2; 9 bases align to TRBD1. The CDR3 is made up of 15 amino acids. With 6 bases clipped from V and 5 bases from J, the junction kept 7 bases outside the gene matches. Germline V CDR1 and CDR2: MNHEY, SVGAGI. CDR3 in DNA: TGTGCCAGCAGAACAGGGGGCGCAGGAACCGGGGAGCTGTTTTTT. Translated, it gives CASRTGGAGTGELFF.

The chain recombines TRBV6-1 with TRBJ2-7; TRBD1 is a possible D gene (8 bases). The germline V gene has CDR1 MNHNS and CDR2 SASEGT. The CDR3 extends over 16 amino acids. V was cut by 0 bases and J by 12 bases, with 24 bases left in between. This CDR3 reads CASSEAGTGLREFVYF. The CDR3 nucleotides are TGTGCCAGCAGTGAAGCGGGGACAGGCTTGCGGGAGTTTGTGTACTTC.

The rearrangement uses TRBV10-3 and TRBJ1-5; 9 bases map to TRBD1. Germline lookup yields CDR1 ENHRY and CDR2 SYGVKD. The CDR3 contains 19 residues. V lost 0 bases and J lost 1; bases outside the gene matches: 10. The CDR3 sequence is CAISESRDRERTSNQPQHF. CDR3 nucleotides: TGTGCCATCAGTGAGTCCCGGGACAGGGAGCGCACCAGCAATCAGCCCCAGCATTTT.

This chain links TRBV7-9 with TRBJ2-7; D may be TRBD2 (6 bases). CDR1 is SEHNR and CDR2 is FQNEAQ in the germline V gene (reference sequence). With 6 bases removed from V and 0 bases from J, the gap between germline ends came to 15 bases. The CDR3 consists of 15 residues. The DNA of the CDR3 is TGTGCCAGCAGTCCCCTTCGGGGGAGCTCCTACGAGCAGTACTTC. Translating it yields CASSPLRGSSYEQYF.

The chain has TRBV12-5 and TRBJ2-2; TRBD2 matches 10 bases. The CDR3 covers 14 residues. Germline trimming cut 7 bases from V and 6 bases from J; bases unmatched to any gene: 5. The germline V gene has CDR1 LGHNT and CDR2 FRNRAP. The CDR3 reads CASAISGGPGELFF. CDR3 nucleotide sequence: TGTGCTAGTGCAATTAGCGGGGGGCCCGGGGAGCTGTTTTTT. Full variable domain (outside the CDR3, taken from reference TRBV12-5 and TRBJ2-2): DARVTQTPRHKVTEMGQEVTMRCQPILGHNTVFWYRQTMMQGLELLAYFRNRAPLDDSGMPKDRFSAEMPDATLATLKIQPSEPRDSAVYFCASAISGGPGELFFGEGSRLTVL.

The chain joins TRBV6-2 or TRBV6-3 to TRBJ1-3; tentatively, D is TRBD1 (6 bases). CDR1 and CDR2 (germline): MNHEY, SVGEGT. This CDR3 has 17 amino acids. Trimming cost V 5 bases and J 0 bases, with 17 bases left between them. CDR3: CASSRNPQGRSGNTIYF. The CDR3 DNA reads TGTGCCAGCAGTCGTAACCCACAGGGCCGCTCTGGAAACACCATATATTTT.

This rearrangement joins TRBV15 to TRBJ1-2, with a tentative D call TRBD1 (6 bases). CDR3 size: 15 residues. V dropped 0 bases and J dropped 0 bases, with 8 bases sitting between them. Germline V lookup: CDR1 LNHNV, CDR2 YYDKDF (reference sequence). The CDR3 region has the DNA TGTGCCACCAGCAGAGAGGGACACTCTAACTATGGCTACACCTTC. Protein sequence: CATSREGHSNYGYTF.

This rearrangement joins TRBV11-2 to TRBJ2-7; perhaps TRBD1 as D (5 bases). The CDR3 contains 13 residues. V was trimmed by 6 bases and J by 2 bases, leaving 11 bases between them. Germline V gene data show CDR1 as SGHAT and CDR2 as FQNNGV. The CDR3 DNA is TGTGCCAGCAGGACAGAACTTACCTACGAGCAGTACTTC. Its protein product is CASRTELTYEQYF.